This T cell receptor (beta chain) was retrieved from a study of blood T cell repertoires in COVID-19. On the study more broadly: The United States, Italy and Spain provided the acute and convalescent COVID-19 samples. The cDNA or gDNA used as material had been derived from T cells, B-cell-depleted T cells, or PBMCs.

Germline lookup yields CDR1 MNHEY and CDR2 SVGAGI. V was clipped by 6 bases and J by 2 bases, with 10 bases between them. The CDR3 is made up of 14 amino acids. Original data processing: Scientists estimated how many nucleated cells there were by amplifying reference gene primers. Clones were sequenced by immunoSEQ multiplex PCR, and TCRdb holds only the in-frame ones, with some missing. V and J calls and clone size are copied from that table; D and trimming were computed from the DNA. The sample holds about 110,000 clones, approximately 84% seen once. This clonotype originated in a human donor in a cohort sampled during active COVID-19. J is TRBJ1-4 and V is TRBV6-5, with D tentatively TRBD1 (6 bases). The sample taken for sequencing was peripheral blood. This CDR3 reads CASSTGYTNEKLFF. The CDR3 coding sequence is TGTGCCAGCAGCACAGGGTATACTAATGAAAAACTGTTTTTT.